The 25 T cell receptor beta chains below all came from one sample that was sequenced in a study of T cells in Graves' hyperthyroidism and ophthalmopathy. Amplified TCR beta CDR3 regions came from RNA transcripts. The TCR CDR3 was amplified in a first-round RT-PCR using the HTBI primer set. TCRdb ran MiXCR on the multiplex PCR reads and lists one entry per CDR3 protein. This table holds about 180,000 distinct CDR3 sequences, 9.4% found once. Sample: blood. These receptors were taken from a woman between 18 and 29 years old with Graves' hyperthyroidism that later progressed to Graves' ophthalmopathy.

The rearrangement links TRBV20-1 to TRBJ2-2, with unresolved D. V gave up 1 base and J gave up 4 bases, with 4 bases separating them. CDR3 length: 12 residues. Germline V gene sequence: CDR1 DFQATT, CDR2 SNEGSKA (reference sequence). CDR3 bases: TGCAGTGCTAGAGTGGGCACCGGGGAGCTGTTTTTT. It translates to CSARVGTGELFF.

In its sample, this clonotype was seen many times. This rearrangement joins TRBV14 to TRBJ2-7; no clear D. This CDR3 comprises 13 residues. Germline V lookup: CDR1 SGHDN, CDR2 FVKESK. Trimming took 4 bases from V and 3 from J, leaving 10 bases between them. For the CDR3, the DNA is TGTGCCAGCAGCCGTCAATACCTCTACGAGCAGTACTTC. This sequence encodes CASSRQYLYEQYF.

With regard to this clonotype: One junction end disagrees with the germline gene, perhaps due to a read error. This chain uses TRBV28 with TRBJ2-5, with D perhaps matching TRBD1 or TRBD2 (5 bases each). In germline, CDR1 is MDHEN, CDR2 SYDVKM. This CDR3 has 14 residues. This chain's CDR3 is CASRPTGPQETQCF. The CDR3 region has the DNA TGTGCCAGCAGACCCACGGGACCCCAAGAGACCCAGTGCTTC.

The chain joins TRBV9 to TRBJ2-7; 10 positions agree with TRBD1. This CDR3 region has 16 residues. V was clipped by 4 bases and J by 6 bases; unmatched bases: 13. Germline values: CDR1 SGDLS, CDR2 YYNGEE. CDR3 protein: CASSPRGGDRGGEQYF. DNA for the CDR3: TGTGCCAGCAGCCCACGAGGGGGGGACAGGGGCGGCGAGCAGTACTTC.

This chain connects TRBV28 to TRBJ2-7; TRBD1 agrees at 7 bases. This CDR3 is built from 14 residues. Germline CDR1 is MDHEN and CDR2 is SYDVKM. Trimming took 4 bases from V and 3 from J; bases not matched to a gene: 6. As DNA, the CDR3 is TGTGCCAGCAGTTATGGACAGGTCTTCTACGAGCAGTACTTC. It encodes CASSYGQVFYEQYF.

This clonotype was recorded at least ten times. The CDR3 loop is CASSPWTGNYNEQFF. DNA for the CDR3: TGTGCCAGCAGCCCTTGGACAGGGAACTACAATGAGCAGTTCTTC. The chain links TRBV14 to TRBJ2-1; 8 nucleotides match TRBD1. Germline V gives CDR1 SGHDN, CDR2 FVKESK. The trim removed 4 bases at V and 3 bases at J, leaving 5 bases unmatched. This CDR3 has 15 residues.

This clonotype has at least ten counts. V gene TRBV2 combines with J gene TRBJ2-3, with 8 bases aligning to TRBD2. The V and J ends lost 6 bases and 6 bases, in that order; junction bases with no gene match: 14. CDR3 size: 16 residues. Per germline, CDR1 SNHLY and CDR2 FYNNEI. The CDR3 sequence: CASSPGGALAGDTQYF. Written as DNA, the CDR3 is TGTGCCAGCAGCCCCGGGGGGGCCCTAGCAGGGGATACGCAGTATTTT.

This clonotype was seen ten or more times. The chain combines TRBV15 with TRBJ2-7, with D unresolved. V lost 1 base and J lost 4, with 5 bases in between. CDR3 size: 12 residues. Germline CDR1 reads LNHNV; CDR2 reads YYDKDF (reference sequence). CDR3 nucleotide sequence: TGTGCCACCAGCAGAGCGGGTTACGAGCAGTACTTC. Translation: CATSRAGYEQYF.

This clonotype was counted many times. This chain joins TRBV15 and TRBJ2-7, with 7 bases aligning to TRBD2. With 5 bases clipped from V and 2 bases from J, the junction kept 3 bases outside the gene matches. The CDR3 has 13 residues. Germline CDR1 is LNHNV and CDR2 is YYDKDF (reference sequence). The CDR3 DNA is TGTGCCACCAGCGGGGAGGGGACCTACGAGCAGTACTTC. This gives the protein CATSGEGTYEQYF. The entire variable domain, with the rest obtained from reference TRBV15 and TRBJ2-7, is as follows: DAMVIQNPRYQVTQFGKPVTLSCSQTLNHNVMYWYQQKSSQAPKLLFHYYDKDFNNEADTPDNFQSRRPNTSFCFLDIRSPGLGDTAMYLCATSGEGTYEQYFGPGTRLTVT.

This clonotype was counted at least ten times. The rearrangement links TRBV7-2 to TRBJ2-5; 8 positions match TRBD2. CDR3 length: 15 amino acids. Germline V gene lookup returns CDR1 SGHTA and CDR2 FQGNSA. V was clipped by 4 bases and J by 5 bases; unmatched bases: 9. The CDR3 nucleotides read TGTGCCAGCAGCTCCCCTACCGGGGGGGCGGAGACCCAGTACTTC. This codes for CASSSPTGGAETQYF.

This chain joins TRBV7-2 and TRBJ2-1, with a tentative D call TRBD2 (5 bases). Germline CDR1 SGHTA, CDR2 FQGNSA. The V end was cut by 5 bases, the J end by 0 bases, with 17 bases between. The CDR3 runs to 17 residues. The CDR3 DNA is TGTGCCAGCAGCCCTAGTCCAGACTATAGCTCCTACAATGAGCAGTTCTTC. It encodes CASSPSPDYSSYNEQFF.

This clonotype has ten or more counts. The CDR3: CASRLRGGQGTQYF. The CDR3 DNA reads TGTGCCAGCAGGCTGCGGGGGGGACAAGGAACCCAGTACTTC. The V gene is TRBV27, the J gene TRBJ2-5; 9 positions match TRBD2. CDR1 and CDR2 (germline): MNHEY, SMNVEV (reference sequence). This CDR3 has 14 amino acids. The J segment lost 8 bases and the V segment lost 6 bases, leaving 10 bases of the junction unmatched.

This clonotype was detected ten times or more. This chain connects TRBV7-8 to TRBJ2-3; 10 bases are a match to TRBD2. The CDR3 has 15 amino acids. Germline CDR1 SGHVS, CDR2 FQNEAQ. The V and J ends lost 8 bases and 2 bases, in that order; junction bases with no gene match: 7. The chain's CDR3 is CASAEGLANTDTQYF. The CDR3 DNA reads as TGTGCCAGCGCGGAGGGACTAGCGAACACAGATACGCAGTATTTT.

This clonotype was seen ten or more times. V and J are TRBV11-2 and TRBJ2-7, with 7 bases matching TRBD1. There are 16 residues in the CDR3. The germline gives CDR1 SGHAT, CDR2 FQNNGV. J lost 0 bases, V lost 2 bases, and 7 bases had no gene match. The CDR3 sequence: CASSLIPGQSSYEQYF. The DNA for the CDR3 is TGTGCCAGCAGCTTAATACCGGGACAGAGCTCCTACGAGCAGTACTTC.

The J gene is TRBJ2-1, the V gene TRBV30; D possibly uses TRBD1 or TRBD2 (7 bases each). The CDR3 runs 14 residues. Germline V lookup: CDR1 GTSNPN, CDR2 SVGIG (reference sequence). The V gene lost 2 bases and the J gene lost 5 bases, with 13 bases spanning the gap. The chain's CDR3 is CAWSRRGGHNEQFF. The CDR3 DNA sequence: TGTGCCTGGAGTCGCAGGGGGGGACACAATGAGCAGTTCTTC.

The table lists this clonotype with many counts. The genes are TRBV7-6 and TRBJ2-4; D call uncertain. The CDR3 is 13 amino acids. Trimming stripped 1 base from V and 8 bases from J, with 9 bases between. Germline CDR1 and CDR2: SGHVS and FNYEAQ. The DNA for the CDR3 is TGTGCCAGCAGCTTAGATATGGTTGACATTCAGTACTTC. Translating it yields CASSLDMVDIQYF.

In this sample, this clonotype turned up many times. The chain is built from TRBV28 and TRBJ2-7; D perhaps matches TRBD2 (5 bases). CDR1 MDHEN and CDR2 SYDVKM come from the germline V gene. The CDR3 sequence is 12 residues long. The V end was cut by 3 bases, the J end by 9 bases, with 12 bases between. CDR3 DNA: TGTGCCAGCAGTTTTGACCTAGCATTGCAGTACTTC. This codes for CASSFDLALQYF.

Turning to this clonotype: A clone one base away is much larger, so this may be a read error. The chain uses TRBV7-2 and TRBJ2-1, with 10 bases identical to TRBD2. Germline V gene lookup returns CDR1 SGHTA and CDR2 FQGNSA. CDR3 length: 17 amino acids. The CDR3 sequence is CASNLGASGSNYNEQFF. In nucleotides, the CDR3 is TGTGCCAGCAACTTAGGGGCTAGCGGGAGTAACTACAATGAGCAGTTCTTC. Full variable domain (remainder filled in from reference TRBV7-2 and TRBJ2-1): GAGVSQSPSNKVTEKGKDVELRCDPISGHTALYWYRQSLGQGLEFLIYFQGNSAPDKSGLPSDRFSAERTGGSVSTLTIQRTQQEDSAVYLCASNLGASGSNYNEQFFGPGTRLTVL.

This clonotype was found many times. The J gene is TRBJ2-5, the V gene TRBV11-2; a possible D gene is TRBD1 (6 bases). Trimming stripped 1 base from V and 1 base from J, with 13 bases between. Germline V gene data show CDR1 as SGHAT and CDR2 as FQNNGV. The CDR3 spans 16 residues. Written as DNA, the CDR3 is TGTGCCAGCAGCTTAGTCGGACAGACCGGCCAAGAGACCCAGTACTTC. Translating gives CASSLVGQTGQETQYF.

This clonotype was seen at least ten times. The chain couples TRBV27 to TRBJ1-6; no definite D call. The CDR3 length is 14 residues. Germline V gene data show CDR1 as MNHEY and CDR2 as SMNVEV (reference sequence). The V end lost 2 bases, the J end lost 5 bases, and 7 bases lay between the germline ends. The CDR3 sequence: CASSLPGDNSPLHF. The CDR3 bases are TGTGCCAGCAGTTTACCAGGAGATAATTCACCCCTCCACTTT.

In this sample, this clonotype turned up many times. The J gene is TRBJ1-2, the V gene TRBV10-2; D is unresolved. The CDR3 has 12 amino acids. Germline lookup yields CDR1 WSHSY and CDR2 SAAADI. The germline V and J ends were trimmed by 6 bases and 1 base, with 6 bases remaining between them. The CDR3 DNA reads TGCGCCAGCAGCGACAATAACTATGGCTACACCTTC. It translates to CASSDNNYGYTF.

At least ten counts were recorded for this clonotype. The genes are TRBV28 and TRBJ2-7; weak D call: TRBD1 (7 bases). Trimming took off 2 bases at V and 2 bases at J, with 25 bases between the two ends. From germline, CDR1 is MDHEN and CDR2 SYDVKM. The length of the CDR3 is 19 residues. The CDR3 reads CASSLRGQGGAGAPYEQYF. CDR3 nucleotides: TGTGCCAGCAGTTTACGGGGTCAGGGGGGCGCAGGGGCCCCCTACGAGCAGTACTTC.

V is TRBV5-4 and J is TRBJ2-7; tentatively, D is TRBD1 (6 bases). Trimming removed 5 bases at V and 6 bases at J, with 12 bases between. The CDR3 spans 12 residues. Germline CDR1 and CDR2: SGHNT and YYREEE (reference sequence). The CDR3 DNA reads TGTGCCAGCAGAAAAACAGGGACCGAGCAGTACTTC. Translation gives CASRKTGTEQYF.

There are a few counts of this clonotype. The chain couples TRBV28 to TRBJ1-6; D unclear. Germline assignment: CDR1 MDHEN and CDR2 SYDVKM. Trimming removed 6 bases at V and 10 bases at J, with 10 bases between. The CDR3 totals 12 residues. DNA of the CDR3: TGTGCCAGCAGATCCCTGGGGTCACCCCTCCACTTT. Its translation is CASRSLGSPLHF.

This clonotype was seen many times. The genes are TRBV19 and TRBJ2-1, with TRBD2 matching 15 bases. Unmatched junction bases numbered 6, after V lost 5 bases and J lost 7 bases. The CDR3 has 16 amino acids. CDR1 is LNHDA and CDR2 is SQIVND in the germline V gene (reference sequence). The CDR3 here is CASSPWTSGRGNEQFF. In nucleotides, the CDR3 is TGTGCCAGTAGTCCCTGGACTAGCGGGAGGGGAAATGAGCAGTTCTTC. The full variable domain, with the rest looked up from reference TRBV19 and TRBJ2-1, is DGGITQSPKYLFRKEGQNVTLSCEQNLNHDAMYWYRQDPGQGLRLIYYSQIVNDFQKGDIAEGYSVSREKKESFPLTVTSAQKNPTAFYLCASSPWTSGRGNEQFFGPGTRLTVL.